Below are 25 T cell receptor beta chains sequenced from a single sample in a study of shared T cell receptors in the human thymus. Clones were read by immunoSEQ multiplex PCR, and TCRdb kept only the in-frame ones, dropping some. This sample yields 720,000 or so clones, of which approximately 83% are seen a single time; more than 0.01% belongs to the top ten. The same data also went into a second study, on human thymus T cells.

Material: thymocytes. Every receptor here comes from a girl under three years old with a congenital heart defect.

This clone showed up just once. The rearrangement links TRBV5-1 to TRBJ1-2; 7 positions match TRBD1. With 0 bases clipped from V and 4 bases from J, the junction kept 3 bases outside the gene matches. Germline V lookup: CDR1 SGHRS, CDR2 YFSETQ. The CDR3 is 14 residues long. In DNA, the CDR3 is TGCGCCAGCAGCTTGGACAGGGGAATCTATGGCTACACCTTC. Translating gives CASSLDRGIYGYTF.

The rearrangement uses TRBV27 and TRBJ2-2; tentatively, D is TRBD1 (6 bases). The CDR3 length is 15 residues. Trimming took 5 bases from V and 2 from J, leaving 12 bases between them. Germline loops: CDR1 MNHEY, CDR2 SMNVEV (reference sequence). CDR3 in DNA: TGTGCCAGCAGTGATACAGGGAATAACACCGGGGAGCTGTTTTTT. The encoded protein is CASSDTGNNTGELFF.

V and J are TRBV4-1 and TRBJ2-1; D is uncertain. V was shortened by 6 bases and J by 1 base, with 10 bases between the two germline ends. The CDR3 consists of 14 residues. Germline V gene data show CDR1 as MGHRA and CDR2 as YSYEKL. The CDR3 sequence: CASRIKLSYNEQFF. The CDR3 DNA reads TGCGCCAGCAGGATAAAGCTTTCCTACAATGAGCAGTTCTTC.

The sample holds one count of this clone. The chain employs TRBV14 and TRBJ1-2; D might be TRBD1 (6 bases). CDR3 length: 19 residues. CDR1 SGHDN and CDR2 FVKESK come from the germline V gene. V lost 1 base, J lost 5 bases, and 26 bases lay in between. CDR3 residues: CASSQGRDKGAPPEYGYTF. In nucleotides, the CDR3 is TGTGCCAGCAGCCAAGGACGGGACAAAGGTGCGCCGCCGGAGTATGGCTACACCTTC.

This clone was seen a few times. This chain joins TRBV6-6 and TRBJ1-3, with a possible D match to TRBD1 (6 bases). Trimming pared 0 bases from V and 4 bases from J, leaving 10 bases between. This CDR3 comprises 15 residues. The germline CDR1 and CDR2 sequences are MNHNY and SVGAGI (reference sequence). The CDR3 sequence: CASSYSRGGGNTIYF. DNA of the CDR3: TGTGCCAGCAGTTACTCGAGAGGGGGAGGAAACACCATATATTTT.

The V gene is TRBV27, the J gene TRBJ2-5, with TRBD2 identical over 8 bases. Germline V gene lookup returns CDR1 MNHEY and CDR2 SMNVEV (reference sequence). This CDR3 has 15 amino acids. V lost 4 bases to trimming and J lost 5 bases; unmatched junction nucleotides: 9. CDR3 amino acids: CASSWLAGLMETQYF. Here the CDR3 DNA reads TGTGCCAGCAGTTGGCTAGCGGGCTTGATGGAGACCCAGTACTTC.

For this clone: One end of the junction does not line up with germline, which may come from a read error. CDR3 sequence reads: CASSFGGTGLWYF. CDR3 nucleotide sequence: TGCGCCAGCAGCTTCGGAGGGACAGGGCTATGGTATTTT. The chain is built from TRBV5-1 and TRBJ1-5; 9 positions match TRBD1. CDR1 SGHRS and CDR2 YFSETQ come from the germline V gene. This CDR3 is 13 amino acids long.

V gene TRBV28 combines with J gene TRBJ2-2, with 9 positions matching TRBD2. The CDR3 loop spans 20 amino acids. Trimming cost V 3 bases and J 0 bases; bases outside gene matches: 14. Germline V CDR1 and CDR2: MDHEN, SYDVKM. The CDR3 loop is CASSFRPTSGERPNTGELFF. CDR3 DNA sequence: TGTGCCAGCAGTTTTAGACCGACTAGCGGCGAACGCCCGAACACCGGGGAGCTGTTTTTT. Drawing the rest from reference TRBV28 and TRBJ2-2, the complete variable domain is DVKVTQSSRYLVKRTGEKVFLECVQDMDHENMFWYRQDPGLGLRLIYFSYDVKMKEKGDIPEGYSVSREKKERFSLILESASTNQTSMYLCASSFRPTSGERPNTGELFFGEGSRLTVL.

The rearrangement links TRBV6-6 to TRBJ2-5; weak D call: TRBD2 (5 bases). V dropped 0 bases and J dropped 2 bases, with 13 bases sitting between them. Germline CDR1 is MNHNY and CDR2 is SVGAGI (reference sequence). This CDR3 spans 16 amino acids. CDR3 amino acids: CASSYSNSVAQETQYF. The CDR3 DNA sequence: TGTGCCAGCAGTTACTCGAATTCGGTAGCGCAAGAGACCCAGTACTTC.

The chain recombines TRBV5-1 with TRBJ2-7, with TRBD1 identical over 8 bases. With 3 bases clipped from V and 3 bases from J, the junction kept 5 bases outside the gene matches. The CDR3 is 14 amino acids. CDR1 and CDR2 from the germline V gene are SGHRS and YFSETQ. CDR3 DNA sequence: TGCGCCAGCAGCTCAACCGACAGGGGCTACGAGCAGTACTTC. Protein sequence: CASSSTDRGYEQYF.

The chain is built from TRBV10-3 and TRBJ1-2, with 7 bases matching TRBD1. The CDR3 consists of 18 residues. The V segment lost 4 bases and the J segment 0 bases; nucleotides outside the gene matches: 14. The germline CDR1 and CDR2 sequences are ENHRY and SYGVKD. Here the CDR3 reads CAISAIPGQKYSNYGYTF. The CDR3 DNA is TGTGCCATCAGTGCTATTCCGGGACAGAAATACTCTAACTATGGCTACACCTTC.

The chain combines TRBV19 with TRBJ1-6; 9 bases map to TRBD1. Trimming took 7 bases from V and 2 from J; bases not matched to a gene: 12. The CDR3 covers 18 residues. CDR1 is LNHDA, CDR2 SQIVND, per germline (reference sequence). CDR3 DNA sequence: TGTGCCAGTAACAGGGGGCGCGGGGAAGCCCCCTATAATTCACCCCTCCACTTT. Translating gives CASNRGRGEAPYNSPLHF.

The chain carries TRBV28 and TRBJ2-5, with D possibly being TRBD2 (6 bases). V was clipped by 8 bases and J by 5 bases, with 27 bases between them. The germline V gene has CDR1 MDHEN and CDR2 SYDVKM. The CDR3 covers 17 residues. Here the CDR3 reads CASARVPGGPGEETQYF. The CDR3 DNA sequence: TGTGCCAGCGCTAGAGTTCCGGGCGGTCCGGGGGAGGAGACCCAGTACTTC.

V is TRBV11-2 and J is TRBJ2-3; a weak D match, TRBD1 (5 bases). V gave up 2 bases and J gave up 0 bases, with 18 bases separating them. Germline lookup yields CDR1 SGHAT and CDR2 FQNNGV. The length of the CDR3 is 18 residues. The CDR3 reads CASSLRQGRMNSTDTQYF. In nucleotides, the CDR3 is TGTGCCAGCAGCTTACGTCAGGGCCGCATGAATAGCACAGATACGCAGTATTTT.

In nucleotides, the CDR3 is TGTGCTAGTGGTCCAGCCCGCGGGGGCTGGGACGCCGGTACCTTC. Translation gives CASGPARGGWDAGTF. V is TRBV12-5 and J is TRBJ1-2; tentative D call: TRBD1 (6 bases). The CDR3 extends over 15 amino acids. Trimming cost V 5 bases and J 14 bases, with 27 bases left between them. The germline gives CDR1 LGHNT, CDR2 FRNRAP.

This clone has only one observation. The genes are TRBV19 and TRBJ2-7, with D perhaps matching TRBD1 (6 bases). CDR3 length equals 15 residues. Germline values: CDR1 LNHDA, CDR2 SQIVND (reference sequence). The ends were cut back, 8 bases at V and 0 bases at J, with 17 bases in the middle. The CDR3 reads CASGDRSHHSYEQYF. The CDR3 DNA sequence: TGTGCCAGTGGCGACAGGTCCCACCACTCCTACGAGCAGTACTTC.

The chain links TRBV27 to TRBJ1-5; D gene unclear. This CDR3 has 14 amino acids. In germline, CDR1 is MNHEY, CDR2 SMNVEV (reference sequence). The V end lost 1 base, the J end lost 5 bases, and 9 bases lay between the germline ends. This chain's CDR3 is CASSLLHPYQPQHF. For the CDR3, the DNA is TGTGCCAGCAGTTTATTACACCCGTATCAGCCCCAGCATTTT.

V is TRBV28 and J is TRBJ1-1; the match to TRBD1 covers 10 bases. Unmatched junction bases numbered 6, after V lost 2 bases and J lost 3 bases. Germline V gene data show CDR1 as MDHEN and CDR2 as SYDVKM. CDR3 length: 16 amino acids. CDR3 DNA: TGTGCCAGCAGTTTAGCCGGGACAGGGGCATACACTGAAGCTTTCTTT. It translates to CASSLAGTGAYTEAFF.

CDR3 amino acids: CASSQGGSGTMKSEQFF. Here the CDR3 DNA reads TGTGCCAGCAGCCAAGGGGGATCTGGGACAATGAAATCAGAGCAGTTCTTC. V and J are TRBV4-2 and TRBJ2-1; D might be TRBD1 (6 bases). Trimming removed 1 base from V and 10 bases from J, with 23 bases in between. Germline-derived CDR1 and CDR2 are LGHNA and YNFKEQ. This CDR3 contains 17 residues.

The rearrangement joins TRBV9 to TRBJ2-3; 8 positions match TRBD1. There are 15 residues in the CDR3. Trimming removed 5 bases from V and 3 bases from J; junction bases left unmatched: 8. Germline assignment: CDR1 SGDLS and CDR2 YYNGEE. CDR3 in DNA: TGTGCCAGCAGACCGACAGGGGTAGTTACAGATACGCAGTATTTT. This gives the protein CASRPTGVVTDTQYF.

V is TRBV28 and J is TRBJ1-3; 7 bases map to TRBD1. This CDR3 is 18 amino acids long. Unmatched junction bases numbered 24, after V lost 10 bases and J lost 6 bases. Germline V gives CDR1 MDHEN, CDR2 SYDVKM. CDR3 residues: CATKPSPRPHRGENTIYF. The CDR3 DNA follows: TGTGCCACCAAGCCCTCTCCTCGACCCCACAGGGGAGAAAACACCATATATTTT.

The chain joins TRBV18 to TRBJ1-3, with D possibly matching TRBD1 (6 bases). V lost 4 bases, J lost 4 bases, and 14 bases lay in between. The germline V gene has CDR1 KGHSH and CDR2 LQKENI. This CDR3 contains 15 residues. The CDR3 loop is CASSRQQGDGNTIYF. The CDR3 DNA sequence: TGTGCCAGCTCACGGCAACAGGGCGACGGAAACACCATATATTTT.

In this sample, this clone turned up once. This chain uses TRBV19 with TRBJ2-1, with TRBD2 matching over 11 bases. Germline V gene data show CDR1 as LNHDA and CDR2 as SQIVND (reference sequence). The CDR3 is made up of 18 amino acids. The V segment lost 6 bases and the J segment 2 bases; nucleotides outside the gene matches: 12. The CDR3 DNA is TGTGCCAGTAGAAGTACTAGCGGGGGTCCCCCTACCTACAATGAGCAGTTCTTC. Amino acid sequence: CASRSTSGGPPTYNEQFF.

Worth noting for this clone: Other nucleotide sequences in the sample specify the same CDR3. The chain recombines TRBV27 with TRBJ2-2; no reliable D call. The ends were cut back, 5 bases at V and 4 bases at J, with 5 bases in the middle. The germline gives CDR1 MNHEY, CDR2 SMNVEV (reference sequence). This CDR3 spans 12 amino acids. The CDR3 loop is CASSPLTGELFF. In nucleotides, the CDR3 is TGTGCCAGCAGTCCACTCACCGGGGAGCTGTTTTTT.

The CDR3 is CASTRPAGGPKETQYF. In nucleotides, the CDR3 is TGTGCCAGCACCAGGCCGGCGGGGGGACCCAAAGAGACCCAGTACTTC. The gene calls are TRBV2 and TRBJ2-5; 8 nucleotides line up with TRBD2. Germline CDR1 and CDR2: SNHLY and FYNNEI. The CDR3 consists of 16 residues. V shed 7 bases, J shed 3 bases, and the junction held 13 bases outside the gene matches.